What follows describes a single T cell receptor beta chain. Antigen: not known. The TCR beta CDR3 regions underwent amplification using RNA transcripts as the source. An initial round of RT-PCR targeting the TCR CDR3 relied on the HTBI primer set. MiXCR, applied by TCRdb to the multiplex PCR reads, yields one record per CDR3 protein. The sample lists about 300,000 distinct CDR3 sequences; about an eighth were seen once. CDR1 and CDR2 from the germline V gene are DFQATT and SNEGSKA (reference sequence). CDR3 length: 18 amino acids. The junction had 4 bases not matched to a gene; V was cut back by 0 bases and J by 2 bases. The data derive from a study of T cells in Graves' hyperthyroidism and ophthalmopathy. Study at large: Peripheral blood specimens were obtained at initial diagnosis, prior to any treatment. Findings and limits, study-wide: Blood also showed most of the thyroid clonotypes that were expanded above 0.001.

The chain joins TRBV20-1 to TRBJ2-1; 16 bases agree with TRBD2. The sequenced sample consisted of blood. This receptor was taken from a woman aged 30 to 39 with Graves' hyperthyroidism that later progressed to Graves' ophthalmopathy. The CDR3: CSARDPGLAGGAYNEQFF. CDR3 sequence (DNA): TGCAGTGCTAGAGATCCGGGACTAGCGGGAGGGGCCTACAATGAGCAGTTCTTC.